This T cell receptor beta chain was recorded in a study of identical twins. Concerning this clonotype: Its target is not known.

Addition of a universal primer site occurred through template switching, and cDNA carried unique molecular identifiers. Via MiXCR, TCRdb re-called the 5' RACE reads, giving one row per CDR3 protein. The table shows 640,000 or so distinct CDR3 sequences, with approximately 6.1% occurring only once. Regarding the study as a whole: Twins shared out-of-frame alpha sequences with excess low generation probability. Cross-sectional statistics, not tracking of the same donors, supported the conclusions. High-abundance cord blood beta clonotypes had fewer insertions; memory repertoires showed none.

V dropped 6 bases and J dropped 4; count of bases not matched to a gene: 8. Per the germline V gene, CDR1 is DFQATT and CDR2 is SNEGSKA (reference sequence). CDR3 length: 13 residues. The TCR comes from a young man in good health. Sequencing was performed on naive T cells sorted from blood. V usage is TRBV20-1 and J usage is TRBJ2-5, with 7 bases aligning to TRBD2. The CDR3 DNA follows: TGCAGTGCCGGGAGGCAGGGCCTAGAGACCCAGTACTTC. It translates to CSAGRQGLETQYF.